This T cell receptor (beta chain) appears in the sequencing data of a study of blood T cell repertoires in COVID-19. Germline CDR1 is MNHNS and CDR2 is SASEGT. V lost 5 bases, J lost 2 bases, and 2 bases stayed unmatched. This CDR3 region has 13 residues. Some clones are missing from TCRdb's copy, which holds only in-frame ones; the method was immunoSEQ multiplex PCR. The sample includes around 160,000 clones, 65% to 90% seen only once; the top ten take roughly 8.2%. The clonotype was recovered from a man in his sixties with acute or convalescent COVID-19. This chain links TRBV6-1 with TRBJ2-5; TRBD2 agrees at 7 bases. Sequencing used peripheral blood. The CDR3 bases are TGTGCCAGCAGTTCCGGGAGGCAAGAGACCCAGTACTTC. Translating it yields CASSSGRQETQYF.